The clone carrying this TCR beta chain was recorded many times. Its matching antigen is unknown. The sample comes from a study of Graves' ophthalmopathy and Graves' hyperthyroidism. TCR beta CDR3 regions were amplified from RNA transcripts. Second-round multiplex PCR came after first-round RT-PCR with HTBI primers. TCRdb independently ran MiXCR on the multiplex PCR reads; one entry per CDR3 protein. Of 500,000 to 800,000 distinct CDR3 sequences in the sample, 35% to 45% were seen once. Trimming removed 3 bases from V and 4 bases from J; junction bases left unmatched: 9. CDR3 length equals 16 residues. Germline V lookup: CDR1 SGDLS, CDR2 YYNGEE. General study findings and limits: Sensitivity reached 85% to 90% and specificity about 76% for a 13-signature model separating ophthalmopathy from stable hyperthyroidism.

The material sequenced was peripheral blood. The origin of this receptor is an adult man with Graves' ophthalmopathy. This chain links TRBV9 with TRBJ1-4; 7 bases are shared with TRBD1. The CDR3, as DNA: TGTGCCAGCAGCGCTCAACCGGGACAGAGTAATGAAAAACTGTTTTTT. Its translation: CASSAQPGQSNEKLFF.